This T cell receptor beta chain was sequenced during a study of CD8+ T cells in alopecia areata. Study information: Treated individuals took tofacitinib by mouth, 5 to 10 mg twice daily.

Treatment defined: oral pan-JAK inhibitor, 5-10 mg twice daily. This CDR3 is 16 amino acids long. Germline V gene data show CDR1 as MNHEY and CDR2 as SMNVEV (reference sequence). Study results and caveats: Sharing of TCR sequences between patients (possibly for HLA-related reasons) was less clear than in mice. The study found tofacitinib significantly decreased scalp clonality and expanded CD8+ clones among the top 100. Uncertain still, given a single nonresponder, is whether baseline CD8+ expansion links to response.

On this clone: No antigen is known for it. Mismatch with germline at one junction end may stem from a read error.

It was cDNA, reverse transcribed from extracted RNA, that served as the sequencing template. Profiled with immunoSEQ multiplex PCR; TCRdb holds only in-frame clones, not every one. The table includes roughly 200,000 clones, about three fifths detected once. V is TRBV27 and J is TRBJ2-7; possibly TRBD2 for D (6 bases). This TCR derives from a human donor with alopecia areata. The sequences come from CD8+ T cells sorted from blood, collected at week 24, from a patient treated with tofacitinib. In nucleotides, the CDR3 is TGTGCCAGCAGTCCCCACCCATATAGCGGTCCCTACGGGCAGTACTTC. It translates to CASSPHPYSGPYGQYF.